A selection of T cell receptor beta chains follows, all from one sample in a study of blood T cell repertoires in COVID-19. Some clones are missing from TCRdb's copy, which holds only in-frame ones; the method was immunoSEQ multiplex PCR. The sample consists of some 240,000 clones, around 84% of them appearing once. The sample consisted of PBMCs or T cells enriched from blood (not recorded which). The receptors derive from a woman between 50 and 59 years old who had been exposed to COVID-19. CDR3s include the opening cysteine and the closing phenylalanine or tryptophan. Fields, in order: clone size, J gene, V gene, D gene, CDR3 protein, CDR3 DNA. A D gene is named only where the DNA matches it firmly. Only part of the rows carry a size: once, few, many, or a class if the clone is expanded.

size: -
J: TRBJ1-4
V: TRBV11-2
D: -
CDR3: CASSLGQRSSNEKLFF
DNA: TGTGCCAGCAGCTTGGGTCAGCGGAGTTCTAATGAAAAACTGTTTTTT

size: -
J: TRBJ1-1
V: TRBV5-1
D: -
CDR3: CASSDGPGYATEAFF
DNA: TGCGCCAGCAGCGATGGCCCAGGGTACGCGACTGAAGCTTTCTTT

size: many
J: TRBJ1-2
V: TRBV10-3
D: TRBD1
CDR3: CAIRSPLGQYGGYTF
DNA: TGTGCCATCAGGTCACCCCTGGGACAGTACGGGGGCTACACCTTC

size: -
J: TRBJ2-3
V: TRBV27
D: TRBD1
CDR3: CASSRDRGPTDTQYF
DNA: TGTGCCAGCAGTCGGGACAGGGGGCCGACAGATACGCAGTATTTT

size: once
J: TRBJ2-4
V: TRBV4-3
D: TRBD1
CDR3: CASSQDRTGAKNIQYF
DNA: TGCGCCAGCAGCCAAGACCGGACAGGGGCCAAAAACATTCAGTACTTC

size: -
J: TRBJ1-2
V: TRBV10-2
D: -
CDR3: CASSDGAANYGYTF
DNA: TGCGCCAGCAGTGACGGAGCCGCCAACTATGGCTACACCTTC

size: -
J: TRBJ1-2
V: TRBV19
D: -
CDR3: CASSLWGGYTF
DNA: TGTGCCAGCTCCCTTTGGGGCGGCTACACCTTC

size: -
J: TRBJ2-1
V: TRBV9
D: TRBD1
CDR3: CASSVAGQVYNEQFF
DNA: TGTGCCAGCAGCGTAGCCGGACAGGTATACAATGAGCAGTTCTTC

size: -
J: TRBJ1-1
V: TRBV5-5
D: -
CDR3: CASRERAGLGTEAFF
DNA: TGTGCCAGCAGGGAAAGGGCGGGACTGGGCACTGAAGCTTTCTTT

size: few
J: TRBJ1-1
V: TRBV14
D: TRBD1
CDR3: CASSEAAGGRRQTEAFF
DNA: TGTGCCAGCAGCGAAGCGGCAGGGGGCAGGAGACAAACTGAAGCTTTCTTT

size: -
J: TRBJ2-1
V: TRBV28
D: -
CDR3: CATSLDVSYNEQFF
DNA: TGTGCCACCTCCCTAGATGTTTCCTACAATGAGCAGTTCTTC

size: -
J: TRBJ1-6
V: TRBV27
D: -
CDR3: CASSLTGTTDSPLHF
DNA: TGTGCCAGCAGTTTGACGGGAACCACCGATTCACCCCTCCACTTT

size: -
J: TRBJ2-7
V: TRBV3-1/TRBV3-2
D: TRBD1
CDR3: CASSPGTGGGEQYF
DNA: TGTGCCAGCAGTCCCGGGACAGGGGGTGGTGAGCAGTACTTC

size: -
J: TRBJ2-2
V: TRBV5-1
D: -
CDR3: CASSPDGGRELFF
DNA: TGCGCCAGCAGCCCCGACGGGGGACGGGAGCTGTTTTTT

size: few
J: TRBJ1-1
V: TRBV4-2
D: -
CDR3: CASSQDPGMNTEAFF
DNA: TGTGCCAGCAGCCAAGATCCGGGGATGAACACTGAAGCTTTCTTT

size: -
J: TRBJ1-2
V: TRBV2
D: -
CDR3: CASRDTGSDGYTF
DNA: TGTGCCAGCAGAGATACAGGGTCGGATGGCTACACCTTC

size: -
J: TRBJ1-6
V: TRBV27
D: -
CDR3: CASSLRQANSPLHF
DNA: TGTGCCAGCAGTTTAAGACAGGCAAATTCACCCCTCCACTTT

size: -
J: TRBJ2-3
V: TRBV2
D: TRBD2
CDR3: CASSRTGTSGGETDTQYF
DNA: TGTGCCAGCAGTCGAACGGGGACTAGCGGGGGTGAGACAGATACGCAGTATTTT

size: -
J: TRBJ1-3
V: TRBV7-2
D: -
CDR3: CASRRGGNTIYF
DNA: TGTGCCAGCAGGCGAGGGGGAAACACCATATATTTT

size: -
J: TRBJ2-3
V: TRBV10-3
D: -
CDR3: CAISFRGAHTDTQYF
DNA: TGTGCCATCTCCTTCCGTGGGGCTCACACAGATACGCAGTATTTT

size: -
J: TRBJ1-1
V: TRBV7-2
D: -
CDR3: CASSLAGGQLLNTEAFF
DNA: TGTGCCAGCAGCTTAGCTGGGGGACAACTATTAAACACTGAAGCTTTCTTT

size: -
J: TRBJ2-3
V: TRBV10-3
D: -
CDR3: CAISGTLLADTQYF
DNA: TGTGCCATCAGTGGGACTCTTCTGGCAGATACGCAGTATTTT

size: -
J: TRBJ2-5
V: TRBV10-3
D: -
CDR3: CAISATRSRQETQYF
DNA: TGTGCCATCAGTGCTACTCGATCCCGACAAGAGACCCAGTACTTC

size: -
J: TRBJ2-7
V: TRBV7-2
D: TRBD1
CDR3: CASSLRQGGHEQYF
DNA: TGTGCCAGCAGCCTGAGACAGGGGGGTCACGAGCAGTACTTC

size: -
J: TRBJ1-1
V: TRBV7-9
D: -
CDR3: CASSLRGTEAFF
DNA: TGTGCCAGCAGCTTACGGGGAACTGAAGCTTTCTTT

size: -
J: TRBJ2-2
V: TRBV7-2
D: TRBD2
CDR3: CASRGDFANTGELFF
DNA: TGTGCCAGCCGGGGGGACTTCGCGAACACCGGGGAGCTGTTTTTT

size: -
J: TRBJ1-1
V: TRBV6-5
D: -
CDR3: CASSYGRGTEAFF
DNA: TGTGCCAGCAGTTACGGCAGGGGAACTGAAGCTTTCTTT

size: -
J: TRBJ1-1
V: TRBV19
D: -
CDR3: CASRTRGLVNTEAFF
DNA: TGTGCCAGTAGGACCAGGGGCTTAGTGAACACTGAAGCTTTCTTT

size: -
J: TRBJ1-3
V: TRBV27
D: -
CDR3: CASSFRGGGNTIYF
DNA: TGTGCCAGCAGTTTTCGGGGAGGTGGAAACACCATATATTTT

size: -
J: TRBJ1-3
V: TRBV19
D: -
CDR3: CASGDSGNTIYF
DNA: TGTGCCTCAGGGGACTCTGGAAACACCATATATTTT

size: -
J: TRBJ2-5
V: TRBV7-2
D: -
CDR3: CASSFTPTEQETQYF
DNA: TGTGCCAGCAGCTTTACCCCGACAGAGCAAGAGACCCAGTACTTC

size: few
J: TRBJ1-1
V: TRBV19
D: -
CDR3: CASSMGYGGITEAFF
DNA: TGTGCCAGTAGTATGGGCTACGGGGGAATCACTGAAGCTTTCTTT

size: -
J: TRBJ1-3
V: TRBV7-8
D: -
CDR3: CASSSARVTGYSGNTIYF
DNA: TGTGCCAGCAGTTCGGCTCGGGTCACAGGCTACTCTGGAAACACCATATATTTT

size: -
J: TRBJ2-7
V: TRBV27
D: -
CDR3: CASRRVGGPEQYF
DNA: TGTGCCAGCAGGAGGGTAGGAGGTCCCGAGCAGTACTTC

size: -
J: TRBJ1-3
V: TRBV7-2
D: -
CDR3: CASSLVGGGNTIYF
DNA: TGTGCCAGCAGCTTAGTGGGGGGAGGAAACACCATATATTTT

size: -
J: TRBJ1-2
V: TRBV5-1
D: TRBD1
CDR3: CASSSRQGELGYTF
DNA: TGCGCCAGCAGCTCCCGACAGGGCGAGTTAGGCTACACCTTC

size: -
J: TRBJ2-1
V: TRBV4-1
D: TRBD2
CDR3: CASSQDRTSGYNEQFF
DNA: TGCGCCAGCAGCCAAGATAGAACTAGCGGCTACAATGAGCAGTTCTTC

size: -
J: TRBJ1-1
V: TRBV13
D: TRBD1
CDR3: CASSSGGRGSFF
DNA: TGTGCCAGCAGCTCAGGGGGACGGGGGAGTTTCTTT

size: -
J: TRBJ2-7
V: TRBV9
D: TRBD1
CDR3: CASSASAGGEQYF
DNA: TGTGCCAGCAGCGCCAGCGCAGGGGGCGAGCAGTACTTC

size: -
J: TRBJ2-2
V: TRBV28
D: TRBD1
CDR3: CASSLPGQGLAGELFF
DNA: TGTGCCAGCAGCTTACCGGGACAGGGGCTGGCCGGGGAGCTGTTTTTT

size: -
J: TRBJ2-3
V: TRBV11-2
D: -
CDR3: CASSLDVGGPSDTQYF
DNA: TGTGCCAGCAGCTTAGACGTGGGGGGGCCATCAGATACGCAGTATTTT

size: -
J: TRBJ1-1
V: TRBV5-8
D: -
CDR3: CASSLAVSGMANTEAFF
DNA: TGTGCCAGCAGCTTGGCGGTCTCAGGGATGGCGAACACTGAAGCTTTCTTT

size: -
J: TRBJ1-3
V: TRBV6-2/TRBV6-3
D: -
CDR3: CASSPYGGSSGNTIYF
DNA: TGTGCCAGCAGTCCGTATGGAGGTAGCTCTGGAAACACCATATATTTT

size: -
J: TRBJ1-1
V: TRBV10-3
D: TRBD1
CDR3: CAISESTGVWTEAFF
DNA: TGTGCCATCAGTGAGTCTACAGGGGTTTGGACTGAAGCTTTCTTT

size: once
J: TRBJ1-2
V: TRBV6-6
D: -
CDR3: CASSLWGSGIANYGYTF
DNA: TGTGCCAGCAGTCTTTGGGGCAGTGGTATCGCTAACTATGGCTACACCTTC

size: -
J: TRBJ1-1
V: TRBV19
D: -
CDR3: CASSITGFVDTEAFF
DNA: TGTGCCAGTAGTATTACAGGGTTCGTCGACACTGAAGCTTTCTTT

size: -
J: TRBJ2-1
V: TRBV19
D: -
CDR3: CASSIDRTSITFF
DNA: TGTGCCAGTAGTATAGATCGGACTTCTATAACTTTCTTC

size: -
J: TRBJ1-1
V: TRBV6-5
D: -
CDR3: CASSYSGRGRTEAFF
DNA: TGTGCCAGCAGTTACTCGGGGAGGGGTCGAACTGAAGCTTTCTTT

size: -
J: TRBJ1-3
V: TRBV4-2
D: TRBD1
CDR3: CASSQGIPTGVDTIYF
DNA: TGTGCCAGCAGCCAAGGGATCCCGACAGGGGTGGACACCATATATTTT

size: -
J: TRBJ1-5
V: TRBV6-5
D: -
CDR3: CASSYSVGNQPQHF
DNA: TGTGCCAGCAGTTACTCGGTCGGGAATCAGCCCCAGCATTTT

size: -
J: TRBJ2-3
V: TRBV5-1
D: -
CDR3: CASNRRGGGADTQYF
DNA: TGCGCCAGCAACCGGAGGGGCGGCGGGGCAGATACGCAGTATTTT

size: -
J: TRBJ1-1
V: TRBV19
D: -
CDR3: CASSIARGTEAFF
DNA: TGTGCCAGTAGTATAGCACGGGGGACTGAAGCTTTCTTT

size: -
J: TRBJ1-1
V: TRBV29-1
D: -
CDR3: CSVEGIGAGSTEAFF
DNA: TGCAGCGTTGAAGGGATAGGGGCGGGGAGCACTGAAGCTTTCTTT

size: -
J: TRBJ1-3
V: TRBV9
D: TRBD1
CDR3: CASSGGSGQALGNTIYF
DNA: TGTGCCAGCAGCGGTGGGTCAGGACAGGCCCTTGGAAACACCATATATTTT

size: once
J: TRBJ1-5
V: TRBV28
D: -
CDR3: CASSLMGARGNQPQHF
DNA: TGTGCCAGCAGTTTAATGGGGGCGCGGGGCAATCAGCCCCAGCATTTT